This TCR beta chain is drawn from a study of T cells in Graves' hyperthyroidism and ophthalmopathy. This clonotype has just one count. Investigators excluded patients with uncontrolled infection, other autoimmune disease, pregnancy or lactation. This CDR3 region has 13 residues. Germline CDR1 reads MDHEN; CDR2 reads SYDVKM. Trimming removed 5 bases at V and 5 bases at J, with 12 bases between. RNA transcripts gave rise to amplified TCR beta CDR3 regions. First-round RT-PCR with HTBI primers amplified the TCR CDR3 region. TCRdb recomputed calls from the multiplex PCR reads with MiXCR, one row per CDR3 protein. The profile covers 500,000 or so distinct CDR3 sequences, with roughly 15% appearing a single time and roughly 18% taken by the ten largest.

Sequences were obtained from blood. The rearrangement uses TRBV28 and TRBJ1-2, with unresolved D. This sequence was found in a woman aged 18 to 35 with Graves' ophthalmopathy. Here the CDR3 DNA reads TGTGCCAGCAGTCCCCTTTTGAGATATGGCTACACCTTC. Translated, it gives CASSPLLRYGYTF.